This T cell receptor beta chain was found in a study of tumor-infiltrating lymphocytes in localized non-small cell lung cancer. Study-level background: Each patient gave resected tumor and non-adjacent uninvolved lung tissue. Study conclusions and caveats: Each assay used a separate piece of the same tissue.

Measured with immunoSEQ multiplex PCR; TCRdb has only the in-frame clones, and not every one. Here the sample spans about 3,400 clones, 79% being singletons. This CDR3 has 15 residues. CDR1 MNHEY and CDR2 SVGAGI come from the germline V gene. V was shortened by 0 bases and J by 0 bases, with 7 bases between the two germline ends. With regard to this clone: The antigen remains unidentified.

V is TRBV6-5 and J is TRBJ2-3; tentatively, D is TRBD2 (5 bases). The sample taken for sequencing was uninvolved lung tissue not adjacent to the tumor. The receptor's source is a human donor with non-small cell lung cancer. The CDR3 DNA reads TGTGCCAGCAGTTACTCTCGCGGGAGCACAGATACGCAGTATTTT. Residues: CASSYSRGSTDTQYF.